This TCR beta chain was recovered during a study of blood T cell repertoires in COVID-19. Study overall: The United States, Italy and Spain were the sources of the acute and convalescent COVID-19 samples.

Per the authors' pipeline: Quantification of nucleated cells was approximated via reference gene primer amplification. The method was immunoSEQ multiplex PCR; TCRdb's version includes in-frame clones alone and lacks a portion of them. Clonal size and the V and J genes are those of that table, whereas D and trimming came from the DNA. This sample has about 190,000 clones; 88% occur once, and the top ten carry roughly 6.2%. Per germline, CDR1 MNHEY and CDR2 SVGAGI. Trimming stripped 6 bases from V and 8 bases from J, with 13 bases between. CDR3 length: 12 residues. The chain uses TRBV6-5 and TRBJ1-2, with D possibly being TRBD1 (5 bases). The source is a woman in her forties who had recovered from COVID-19. The sequencing sample was made of peripheral blood. Here the CDR3 reads CASSQRDWGYTF. The CDR3 DNA is TGTGCCAGCAGCCAACGGGACTGGGGCTACACCTTC.